This T cell receptor beta chain was retrieved from a study of blood T cell repertoires in COVID-19. About the research overall: The cDNA or gDNA used as material had been derived from T cells, B-cell-depleted T cells, or PBMCs.

Per the original data handling: Amplification with reference gene primers provided the estimates of nucleated cell counts. Repertoires were generated with immunoSEQ multiplex PCR, while TCRdb's copy carries only in-frame clones and drops some. D and trimming come from the DNA, and the V and J calls and clone size come from that table. Counted here are approximately 200,000 clones, under 90% occurring once; the ten biggest clones make up over 9.5%. Germline-derived CDR1 and CDR2 are KGHSH and LQKENI. This CDR3 spans 12 amino acids. Trimming cost V 4 bases and J 6 bases, with 9 bases left between them. Patients at the Seattle site were enrolled during active infection and followed longitudinally.

Sequences were obtained from peripheral blood. The chain joins TRBV18 to TRBJ1-1; D is perhaps TRBD1 (5 bases). The source of this sequence is a woman older than 75 with COVID-19, enrolled during active disease. As DNA, the CDR3 is TGTGCCAGCTCACGACAGCAATCTGAAGCTTTCTTT. Translating it yields CASSRQQSEAFF.